A selection of T cell receptor beta chains follows, all from one sample in a study of cytomegalovirus exposure and HLA in healthy donors. Clones were read by immunoSEQ multiplex PCR, and TCRdb kept only the in-frame ones, dropping some. The sample lists around 150,000 clones; 80% to 90% were seen once. What was sequenced was PBMCs. Receptors were obtained from a young woman in good health and CMV-seronegative. Each CDR3 is given with its conserved first and last residue. The order of the fields is D gene, clone size, V gene, J gene, CDR3 DNA, CDR3 protein. The D gene is left open where the match is weak. Not every row has a clone size; where given, it reads once, few, many or a size class.

-	-	TRBV5-4	TRBJ2-7	TGTGCCAGCAGCCCAAGGGGTCTTCAAAGCTCCTACGAGCAGTACTTC	CASSPRGLQSSYEQYF
-	-	TRBV5-1	TRBJ2-5	TGCGCCAGCAGCTTGAACTGGGCGCAAGAGACCCAGTACTTC	CASSLNWAQETQYF
-	-	TRBV6-1	TRBJ2-7	TGTGCCAGCGCGCGGGACAGTCTCATCGAGCAGTACTTC	CASARDSLIEQYF
-	-	TRBV6-6	TRBJ2-1	TGTGCCAGCAGCCTGCCCCCGGGAGCTACTGAGCAGTTCTTC	CASSLPPGATEQFF
-	-	TRBV4-3	TRBJ1-4	TGCGCCAGCAGCCAAGCGGAAGGGCGCGGGGAAAAACTGTTTTTT	CASSQAEGRGEKLFF
-	once	TRBV5-1	TRBJ2-7	TGCGCCAGCAGCTTGGTCGATAGTATGACGGGACTCCGAACCTACGAGCAGTACTTC	CASSLVDSMTGLRTYEQYF
-	-	TRBV7-9	TRBJ2-3	TGTGCCAGCAGCCTCCCGATTCGGGGGGCCGAGGATACGCAGTATTTT	CASSLPIRGAEDTQYF
-	once	TRBV5-6	TRBJ2-3	TGTGCCAGCAGGATCAGGGTCACAGATACGCAGTATTTT	CASRIRVTDTQYF
-	few	TRBV7-2	TRBJ2-7	TGTGCCAGCAGCTTAGGGTTGCTAGGAGGGGACGAGCAGTACTTC	CASSLGLLGGDEQYF
-	-	TRBV7-2	TRBJ2-1	TGTGCCAGCAGCTCCTCCCCCGGGGTAGATCCTAAAAGGGAGCAGTTCTTC	CASSSSPGVDPKREQFF
-	-	TRBV6-5	TRBJ1-2	TGTGCCAGCAGTTACTCGACGTTTGGCGGAACCTATGGCTACACCTTC	CASSYSTFGGTYGYTF
-	-	TRBV4-1	TRBJ2-3	TGCGCCAGCAGCCACCTCCGGGTCTTTTCCCGCACAGATACGCAGTATTTT	CASSHLRVFSRTDTQYF
-	-	TRBV29-1	TRBJ2-2	TGCAGCGTACGGACGGGCGGGGAGAGGAGGGAGCTGTTTTTT	CSVRTGGERRELFF
-	once	TRBV5-1	TRBJ1-4	TGCGCCAGCAGCCCAACAGGGTTGAATGAAAAACTGTTTTTT	CASSPTGLNEKLFF
-	-	TRBV5-6	TRBJ1-2	TGTGCCAGCAGCCCGGTCGGTGGGGGCAGCTATGGCTACACCTTC	CASSPVGGGSYGYTF
TRBD2	-	TRBV7-3	TRBJ2-3	TGTGCCAGCAGCTTGGGACGGGGGGGCACAGATACGCAGTATTTT	CASSLGRGGTDTQYF
-	once	TRBV29-1	TRBJ2-7	TGCAGCGTTTCCCCAGAGGGGGGGGTCTCCTACGAGCAGTACTTC	CSVSPEGGVSYEQYF
TRBD1	-	TRBV28	TRBJ2-7	TGTGCCAGTCCCCCTAGCAGGGGGAAAAACTACGAGCAGTACTTC	CASPPSRGKNYEQYF
TRBD1	-	TRBV6-5	TRBJ2-7	TGTGCCAGCAGTTACTCGCAGGGGGACAGCTCCTACGAGCAGTACTTC	CASSYSQGDSSYEQYF
-	-	TRBV30	TRBJ2-7	TGTGCCTGGAGTTTAACAGGGCCAAGCGACGAGCAGTACTTC	CAWSLTGPSDEQYF
-	-	TRBV6-1	TRBJ1-1	TGTGCCAGCAGCAAGAACACTGAAGCTTTCTTT	CASSKNTEAFF
-	few	TRBV5-4	TRBJ1-2	TGTGCCAGCAGCTTGGCAGGGGTGAATGGCTACACCTTC	CASSLAGVNGYTF
-	-	TRBV19	TRBJ2-1	TGTGCCAGTAGTATAGGCAGGGTAGGTTATGAGCAGTTCTTC	CASSIGRVGYEQFF
-	-	TRBV27	TRBJ2-7	TGTGCCAGCAGTTTCAACTCCGGGACAAGGGGCCCGTGGGAGCAGTACTTC	CASSFNSGTRGPWEQYF
-	-	TRBV7-2	TRBJ2-1	TGTGCCAGCGCGGGTAGCTCCTACAATGAGCAGTTCTTC	CASAGSSYNEQFF